The source of this TCR beta chain is a study of control samples from healthy donors and cancer patients. V was cut by 2 bases and J by 7 bases, with 9 bases left in between. CDR1 and CDR2 from the germline V gene are MNHEY and SMNVEV (reference sequence). The CDR3 sequence is 14 residues long. Method: immunoSEQ multiplex PCR; TCRdb's copy keeps in-frame clones and lacks some. Among under 80,000 clones listed, 80% to 95% were seen once. The TCR sequence derives from a woman aged 40-49 years with lung cancer. Sequenced sample: PBMCs. The chain employs TRBV27 and TRBJ1-6, with a weak D call TRBD1 (5 bases). This chain's CDR3 is CASSLLGDNSPLHF. The DNA of the CDR3 is TGTGCCAGCAGTTTACTAGGGGACAATTCACCCCTCCACTTT.